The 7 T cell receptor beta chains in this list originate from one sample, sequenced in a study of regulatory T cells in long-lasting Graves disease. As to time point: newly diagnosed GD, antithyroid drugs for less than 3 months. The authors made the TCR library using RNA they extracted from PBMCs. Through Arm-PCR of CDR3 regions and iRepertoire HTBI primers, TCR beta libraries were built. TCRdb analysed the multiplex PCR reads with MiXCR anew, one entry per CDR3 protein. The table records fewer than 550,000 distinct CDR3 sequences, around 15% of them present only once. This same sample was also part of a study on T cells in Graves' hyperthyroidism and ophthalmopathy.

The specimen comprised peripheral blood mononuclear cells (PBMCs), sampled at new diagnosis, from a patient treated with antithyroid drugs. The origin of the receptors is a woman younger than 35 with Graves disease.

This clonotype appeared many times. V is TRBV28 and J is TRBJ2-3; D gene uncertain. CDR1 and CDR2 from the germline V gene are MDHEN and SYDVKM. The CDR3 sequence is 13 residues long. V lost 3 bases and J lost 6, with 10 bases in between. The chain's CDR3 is CASSFTQPDTQYF. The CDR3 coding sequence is TGTGCCAGCAGTTTCACCCAACCGGATACGCAGTATTTT.

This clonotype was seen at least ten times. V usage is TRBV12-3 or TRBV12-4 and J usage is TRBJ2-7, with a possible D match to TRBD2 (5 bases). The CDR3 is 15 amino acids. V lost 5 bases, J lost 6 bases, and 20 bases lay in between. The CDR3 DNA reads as TGTGCCAGCAGTCAGAGCGGACCGCAGTGGGGCGAGCAGTACTTC. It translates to CASSQSGPQWGEQYF.

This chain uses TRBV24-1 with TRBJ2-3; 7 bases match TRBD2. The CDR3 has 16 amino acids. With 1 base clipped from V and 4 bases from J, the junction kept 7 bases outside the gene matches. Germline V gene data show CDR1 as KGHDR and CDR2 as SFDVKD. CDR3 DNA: TGTGCCACCAGTGATTTCACAGCGGGAAGCGCAGATACGCAGTATTTT. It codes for CATSDFTAGSADTQYF.

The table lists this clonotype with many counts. The DNA for the CDR3 is TGTGCCAGCAGGGAGAGGACCTCCTACAATGAGCAGTTCTTC. Amino acid sequence: CASRERTSYNEQFF. The chain combines TRBV2 with TRBJ2-1; D is unclear. Germline V CDR1 and CDR2: SNHLY, FYNNEI. V lost 6 bases to trimming and J lost 0 bases, with 9 bases between them. The CDR3 sequence is 14 residues long.

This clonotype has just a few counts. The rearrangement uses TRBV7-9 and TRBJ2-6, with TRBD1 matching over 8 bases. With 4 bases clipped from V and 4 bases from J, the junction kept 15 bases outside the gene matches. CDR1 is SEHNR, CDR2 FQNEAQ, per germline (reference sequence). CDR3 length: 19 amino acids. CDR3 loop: CASSSRRPGQVAGANVLTF. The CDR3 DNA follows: TGTGCCAGCAGCTCCCGGCGGCCGGGACAGGTGGCCGGGGCCAACGTCCTGACTTTC.

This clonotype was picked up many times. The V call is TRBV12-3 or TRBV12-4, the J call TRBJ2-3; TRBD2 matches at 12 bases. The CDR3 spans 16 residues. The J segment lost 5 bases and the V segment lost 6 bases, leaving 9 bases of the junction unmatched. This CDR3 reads CASSAAGLAGKDTQYF. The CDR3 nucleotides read TGTGCCAGCAGCGCCGCTGGACTAGCGGGGAAAGATACGCAGTATTTT.

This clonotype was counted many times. The CDR3 sequence is CASRRYSGEIYEQYF. The CDR3 nucleotides are TGTGCCAGCAGACGTTATAGCGGGGAGATTTACGAGCAGTACTTC. The J gene is TRBJ2-7, the V gene TRBV28; TRBD2 aligns across 8 bases. After removal of 6 bases from V and 4 bases from J, the junction contained 11 bases not matched to a gene. The CDR3 extends over 15 amino acids. Per germline, CDR1 MDHEN and CDR2 SYDVKM.